Sequencing of this T cell receptor beta chain was carried out in a study of shared clonotypes between healthy human individuals. Positively selected for CCR7, the CD45RO-negative cells used as naive CD8 cells excluded terminally differentiated effector memory CD45RA+ cells. TCRdb's copy holds only in-frame clones and misses some; the assay was immunoSEQ multiplex PCR. The data show around 1,900,000 clones, about 93% seen once. Germline V CDR1 and CDR2: WSHSY, SAAADI. The V end was cut by 5 bases, the J end by 1 base, with 17 bases between. This CDR3 contains 17 residues. This TCR was sampled from a man younger than 30 in good health. Some clones in this sample may be carry-over from other donors' samples. Sequencing input: naive CD8+ T cells from PBMCs. The chain is built from TRBV10-2 and TRBJ2-2, with D perhaps matching TRBD2 (5 bases). The CDR3 nucleotides are TGCGCCAGCAGTTATACATGGGGAGAGGGGAACACCGGGGAGCTGTTTTTT. Its protein is CASSYTWGEGNTGELFF.